This T cell receptor beta chain was sequenced during a study of read filtering for tumor transcriptome and immune sequencing. Study details: 8 or 9 patients were R-ISS I, 16 were R-ISS II, 6 or 7 were R-ISS III. IR-seq gave about 3.5 to 10.27 million TCR reads per sample; RNA-seq gave about 75 to 1,400.

Study-wide points: RNA-seq captured clonotypes less deeply and reliably than IR-seq. In IR-seq, single-read clonotypes were roughly 80% of clonotypes but 3% to 3.5% of reads.

About this clonotype itself: Its antigen is not known. Possible read error: a much larger clone is one base away.

Germline values: CDR1 KGHSH, CDR2 LQKENI. This CDR3 comprises 13 residues. The library was built from roughly 400 ng RNA with molecular barcoded adaptors for alpha/delta and beta/gamma chains. A single record per CDR3 protein comes from TCRdb applying MiXCR to the reads. The sample shows some 120,000 distinct CDR3 sequences, 13% of them seen only once. Sequencing was performed on a population of CD138-negative cells sorted from bone marrow. This TCR came from a donor aged 40 or over with multiple myeloma. This rearrangement joins TRBV18 to TRBJ1-3; D is ambiguous. CDR3 sequence: CASSLGAGSTIYF. In DNA form, the CDR3 reads TGTGCCAGCTCTTTGGGCGCTGGAAGCACCATATATTTT.